Given below is one T cell receptor (beta chain) in context. Its ends do not fully match the called genes, so a read error is possible. The data were taken from a study of blood T cell repertoires in COVID-19. Per the study methods: Scientists estimated how many nucleated cells there were by amplifying reference gene primers. Sequencing used immunoSEQ multiplex PCR; TCRdb keeps in-frame clones, though not all of them. V and J calls plus clone size are reproduced from that table; the DNA served to infer D and trimming. The table includes 200,000 to 250,000 clones, around 83% detected once. This CDR3 is 14 amino acids long. CDR1 and CDR2 from the germline V gene are MNHEY and SMNVEV (reference sequence).

The chain carries TRBV27 and TRBJ1-6; 7 positions match TRBD1. Sequencing input: peripheral blood. The receptor was derived from a woman between 65 and 79 years old with COVID-19, enrolled during active disease. The CDR3, as DNA: TGTGCCAGCAGTAATAGCGCCCACCGGGACAGCATCCGCTTT. Amino acid sequence: CASSNSAHRDSIRF.